This T cell receptor (beta chain) appears in the sequencing data of a study of T cell changes during pregnancy in multiple sclerosis. Profiled with immunoSEQ multiplex PCR; TCRdb holds only in-frame clones, not every one. The data contain roughly 11,000 clones, 84% of them singletons. Germline CDR1 LGHNA, CDR2 YNFKEQ. V gave up 3 bases and J gave up 8 bases; unmatched junction bases: 8. The length of the CDR3 is 14 residues. The J gene is TRBJ1-2, the V gene TRBV4-2, with 8 bases lining up with TRBD1. Sample: CD8+ T cells from peripheral blood mononuclear cells, taken after pregnancy. The receptor was isolated from a female donor in good health, enrolled as a control in a pregnancy study. CDR3 nucleotides: TGTGCCAGCAGCCAGGGAAGACAGGGGTACGGCTACACCTTC. Protein sequence: CASSQGRQGYGYTF.